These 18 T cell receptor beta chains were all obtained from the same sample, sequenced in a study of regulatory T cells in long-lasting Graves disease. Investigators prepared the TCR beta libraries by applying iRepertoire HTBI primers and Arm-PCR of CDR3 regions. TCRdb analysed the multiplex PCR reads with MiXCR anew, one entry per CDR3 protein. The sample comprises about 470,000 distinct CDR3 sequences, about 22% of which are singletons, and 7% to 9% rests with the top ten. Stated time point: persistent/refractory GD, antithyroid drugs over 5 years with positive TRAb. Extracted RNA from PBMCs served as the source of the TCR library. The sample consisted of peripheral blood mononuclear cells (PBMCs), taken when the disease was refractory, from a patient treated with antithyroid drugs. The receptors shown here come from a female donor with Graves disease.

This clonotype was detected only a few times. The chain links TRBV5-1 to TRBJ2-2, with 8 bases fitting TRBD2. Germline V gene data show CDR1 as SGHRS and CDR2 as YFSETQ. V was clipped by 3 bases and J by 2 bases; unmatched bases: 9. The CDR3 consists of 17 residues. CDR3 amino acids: CASSSTGTSSNTGELFF. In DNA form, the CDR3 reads TGCGCCAGCAGCTCCACCGGGACTAGTAGTAACACCGGGGAGCTGTTTTTT.

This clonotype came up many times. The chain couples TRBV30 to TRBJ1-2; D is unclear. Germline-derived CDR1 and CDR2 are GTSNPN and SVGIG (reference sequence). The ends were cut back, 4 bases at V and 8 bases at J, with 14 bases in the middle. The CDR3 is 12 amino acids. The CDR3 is CAWTESKPGYTF. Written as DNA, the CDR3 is TGTGCCTGGACGGAGAGTAAGCCGGGCTACACCTTC.

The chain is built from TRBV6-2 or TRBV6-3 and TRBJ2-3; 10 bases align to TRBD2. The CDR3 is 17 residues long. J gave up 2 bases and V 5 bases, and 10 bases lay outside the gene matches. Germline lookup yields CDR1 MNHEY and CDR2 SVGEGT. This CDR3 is CASSQPLLAGNTDTQYF. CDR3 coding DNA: TGTGCCAGCAGTCAACCCTTACTAGCGGGAAACACAGATACGCAGTATTTT.

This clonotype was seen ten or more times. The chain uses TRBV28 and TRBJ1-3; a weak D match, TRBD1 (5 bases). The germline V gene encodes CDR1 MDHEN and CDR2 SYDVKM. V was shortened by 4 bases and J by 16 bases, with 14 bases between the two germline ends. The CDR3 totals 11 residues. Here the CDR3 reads CASSSAQGWYF. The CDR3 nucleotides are TGTGCCAGCAGTTCCGCGCAGGGCTGGTATTTT.

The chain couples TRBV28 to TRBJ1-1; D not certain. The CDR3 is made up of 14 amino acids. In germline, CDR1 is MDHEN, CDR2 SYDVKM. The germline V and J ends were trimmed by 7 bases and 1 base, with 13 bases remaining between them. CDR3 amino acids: CASKTRLPNTEAFF. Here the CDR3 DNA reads TGTGCCAGCAAGACAAGACTCCCGAACACTGAAGCTTTCTTT.

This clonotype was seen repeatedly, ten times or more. The CDR3 DNA sequence: TGCGCCAGCAGCCAAGTCGGCAGGAAAGAGACCCAGTACTTC. This gives the protein CASSQVGRKETQYF. The rearrangement uses TRBV4-1 and TRBJ2-5; no firm D call. V shed 1 base and J shed 3 bases, with 9 bases lying between them. The CDR3 runs 14 residues. Germline V lookup: CDR1 MGHRA, CDR2 YSYEKL.

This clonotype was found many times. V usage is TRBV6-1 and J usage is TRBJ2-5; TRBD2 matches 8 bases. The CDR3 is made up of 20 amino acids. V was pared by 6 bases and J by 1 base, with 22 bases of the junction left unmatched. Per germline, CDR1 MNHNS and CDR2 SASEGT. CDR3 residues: CASSHDGLAAMRVSQETQYF. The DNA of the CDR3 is TGTGCCAGCAGCCACGACGGACTAGCCGCCATGAGGGTGAGCCAAGAGACCCAGTACTTC.

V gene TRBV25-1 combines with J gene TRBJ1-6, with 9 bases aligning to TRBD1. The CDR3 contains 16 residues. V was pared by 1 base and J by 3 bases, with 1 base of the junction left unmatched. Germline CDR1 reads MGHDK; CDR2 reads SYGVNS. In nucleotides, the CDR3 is TGTGCCAGCAGTGAATCGACAGGGGGCTATAATTCACCCCTCCACTTT. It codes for CASSESTGGYNSPLHF.

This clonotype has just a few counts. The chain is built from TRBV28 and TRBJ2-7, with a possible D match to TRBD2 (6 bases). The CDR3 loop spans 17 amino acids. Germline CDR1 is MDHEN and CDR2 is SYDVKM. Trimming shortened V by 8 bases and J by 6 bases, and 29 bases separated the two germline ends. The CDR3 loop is CASGLMSPGLGLREQYF. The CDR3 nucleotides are TGTGCCAGCGGACTTATGTCTCCGGGACTCGGACTTCGCGAGCAGTACTTC. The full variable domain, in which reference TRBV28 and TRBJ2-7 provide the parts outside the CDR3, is DVKVTQSSRYLVKRTGEKVFLECVQDMDHENMFWYRQDPGLGLRLIYFSYDVKMKEKGDIPEGYSVSREKKERFSLILESASTNQTSMYLCASGLMSPGLGLREQYFGPGTRLTVT.

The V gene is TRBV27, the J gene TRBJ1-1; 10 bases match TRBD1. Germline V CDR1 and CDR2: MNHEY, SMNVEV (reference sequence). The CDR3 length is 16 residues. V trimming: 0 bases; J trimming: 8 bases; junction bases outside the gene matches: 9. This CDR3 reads CASSLSVPGTGVEAFF. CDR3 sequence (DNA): TGTGCCAGCAGTTTATCTGTTCCCGGGACAGGGGTGGAAGCTTTCTTT.

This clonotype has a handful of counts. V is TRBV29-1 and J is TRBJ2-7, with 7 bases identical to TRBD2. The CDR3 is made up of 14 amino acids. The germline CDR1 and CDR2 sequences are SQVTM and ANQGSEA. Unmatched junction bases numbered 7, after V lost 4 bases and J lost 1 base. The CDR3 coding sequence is TGCAGCGTTGCGACCAGCGGGATATCCTACGAGCAGTACTTC. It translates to CSVATSGISYEQYF.

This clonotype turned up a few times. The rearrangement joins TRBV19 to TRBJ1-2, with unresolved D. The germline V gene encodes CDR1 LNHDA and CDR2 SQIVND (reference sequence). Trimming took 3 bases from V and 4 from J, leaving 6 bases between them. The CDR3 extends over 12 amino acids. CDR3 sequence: CASSIVGYGYTF. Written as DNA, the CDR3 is TGTGCCAGTAGTATTGTCGGCTATGGCTACACCTTC.

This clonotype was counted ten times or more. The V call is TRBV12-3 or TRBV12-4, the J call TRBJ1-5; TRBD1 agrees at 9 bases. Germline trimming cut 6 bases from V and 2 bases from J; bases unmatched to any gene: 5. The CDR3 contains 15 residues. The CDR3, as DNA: TGTGCCAGCAGCCTCGGGACAGGGCGCAATCAGCCCCAGCATTTT. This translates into CASSLGTGRNQPQHF.

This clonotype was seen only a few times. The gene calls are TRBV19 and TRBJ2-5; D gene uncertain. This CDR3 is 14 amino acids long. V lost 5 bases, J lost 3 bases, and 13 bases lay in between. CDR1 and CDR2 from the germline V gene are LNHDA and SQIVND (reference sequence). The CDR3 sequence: CASSQWEMKETQYF. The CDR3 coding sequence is TGTGCCAGTAGTCAGTGGGAAATGAAAGAGACCCAGTACTTC.

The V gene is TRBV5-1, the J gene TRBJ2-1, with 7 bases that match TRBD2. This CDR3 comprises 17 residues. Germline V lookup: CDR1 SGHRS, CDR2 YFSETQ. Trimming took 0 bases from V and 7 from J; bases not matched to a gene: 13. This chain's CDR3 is CASSLVGGRGLDNEQFF. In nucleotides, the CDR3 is TGCGCCAGCAGCTTGGTGGGGGGTCGAGGACTAGATAATGAGCAGTTCTTC.

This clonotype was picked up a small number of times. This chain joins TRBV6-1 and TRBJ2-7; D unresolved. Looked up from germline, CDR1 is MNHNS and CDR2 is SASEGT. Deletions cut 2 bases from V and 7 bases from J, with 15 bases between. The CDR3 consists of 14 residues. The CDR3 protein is CASSENGFTREQYF. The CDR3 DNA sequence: TGTGCCAGCAGTGAAAACGGATTTACCAGGGAGCAGTACTTC.

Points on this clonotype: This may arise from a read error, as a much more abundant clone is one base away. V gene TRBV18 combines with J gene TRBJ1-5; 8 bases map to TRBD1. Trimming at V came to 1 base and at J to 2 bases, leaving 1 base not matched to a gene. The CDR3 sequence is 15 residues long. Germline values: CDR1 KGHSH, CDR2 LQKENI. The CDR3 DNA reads TGTGCCAGCTCACCACAGGGACAGGGCAATCAGCCCCAGCATTTT. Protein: CASSPQGQGNQPQHF. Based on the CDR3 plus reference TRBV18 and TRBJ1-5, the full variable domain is NAGVMQNPRHLVRRRGQEARLRCSPMKGHSHVYWYRQLPEEGLKFMVYLQKENIIDESGMPKERFSAEFPKEGPSILRIQQVVRGDSAAYFCASSPQGQGNQPQHFGDGTRLSIL.

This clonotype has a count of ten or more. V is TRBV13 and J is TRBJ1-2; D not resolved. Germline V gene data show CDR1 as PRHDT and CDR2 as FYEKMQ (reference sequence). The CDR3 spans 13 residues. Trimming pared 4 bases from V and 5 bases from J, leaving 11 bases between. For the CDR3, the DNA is TGTGCCAGCAGCTCCCGGGCGTTTTATGGCTACACCTTC. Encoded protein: CASSSRAFYGYTF.